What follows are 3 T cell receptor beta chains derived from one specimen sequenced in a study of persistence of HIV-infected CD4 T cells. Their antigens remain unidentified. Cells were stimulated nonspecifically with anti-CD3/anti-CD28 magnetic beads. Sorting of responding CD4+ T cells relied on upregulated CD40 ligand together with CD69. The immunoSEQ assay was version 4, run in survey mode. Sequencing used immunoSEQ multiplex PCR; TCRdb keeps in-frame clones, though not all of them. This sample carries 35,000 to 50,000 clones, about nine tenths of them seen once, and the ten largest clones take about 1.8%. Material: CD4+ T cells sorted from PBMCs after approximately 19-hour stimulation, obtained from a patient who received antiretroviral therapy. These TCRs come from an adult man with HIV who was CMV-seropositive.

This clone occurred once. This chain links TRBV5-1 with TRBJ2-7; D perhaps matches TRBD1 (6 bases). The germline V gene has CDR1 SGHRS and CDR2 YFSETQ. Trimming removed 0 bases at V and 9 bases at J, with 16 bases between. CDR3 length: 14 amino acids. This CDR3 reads CASSLETGLDVQYF. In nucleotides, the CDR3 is TGCGCCAGCAGCTTGGAGACAGGTTTAGATGTGCAGTACTTC.

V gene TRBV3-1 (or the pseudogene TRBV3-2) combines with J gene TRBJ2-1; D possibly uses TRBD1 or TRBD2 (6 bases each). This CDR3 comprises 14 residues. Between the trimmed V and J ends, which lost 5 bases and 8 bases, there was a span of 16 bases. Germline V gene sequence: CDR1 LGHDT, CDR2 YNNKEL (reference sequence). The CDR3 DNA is TGTGCCAGCAGCTCGACTGGAGGGGGTCATGAGCAGTTCTTC. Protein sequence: CASSSTGGGHEQFF.

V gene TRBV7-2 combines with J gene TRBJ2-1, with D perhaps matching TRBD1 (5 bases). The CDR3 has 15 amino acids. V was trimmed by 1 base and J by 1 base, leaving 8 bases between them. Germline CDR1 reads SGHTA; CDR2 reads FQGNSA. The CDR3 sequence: CASSLGQGSYNEQFF. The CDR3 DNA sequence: TGTGCCAGCAGCTTAGGGCAGGGTTCCTACAATGAGCAGTTCTTC.